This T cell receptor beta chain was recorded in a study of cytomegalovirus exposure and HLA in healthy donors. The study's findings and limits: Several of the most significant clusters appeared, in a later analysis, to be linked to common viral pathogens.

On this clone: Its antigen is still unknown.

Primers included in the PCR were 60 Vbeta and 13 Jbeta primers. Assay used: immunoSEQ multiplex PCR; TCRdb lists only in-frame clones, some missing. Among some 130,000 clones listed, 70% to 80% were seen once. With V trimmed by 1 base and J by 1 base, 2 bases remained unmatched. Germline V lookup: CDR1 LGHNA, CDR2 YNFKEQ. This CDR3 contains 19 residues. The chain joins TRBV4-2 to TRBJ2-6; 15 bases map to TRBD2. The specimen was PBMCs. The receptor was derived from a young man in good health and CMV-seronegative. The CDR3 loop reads CASSQGTSGGASGANVLTF. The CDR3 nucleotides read TGTGCCAGCAGCCAAGGGACTAGCGGGGGGGCTTCTGGGGCCAACGTCCTGACTTTC.